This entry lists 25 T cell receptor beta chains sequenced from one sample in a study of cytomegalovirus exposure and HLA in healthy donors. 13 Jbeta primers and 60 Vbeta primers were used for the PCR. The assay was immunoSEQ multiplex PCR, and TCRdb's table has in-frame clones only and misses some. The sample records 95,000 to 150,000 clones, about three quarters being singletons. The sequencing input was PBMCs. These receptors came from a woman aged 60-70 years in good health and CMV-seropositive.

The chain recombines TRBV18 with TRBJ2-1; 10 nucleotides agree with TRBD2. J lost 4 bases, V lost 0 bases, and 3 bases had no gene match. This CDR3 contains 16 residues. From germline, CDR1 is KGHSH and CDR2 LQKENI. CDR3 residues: CASSPPMTSGYNEQFF. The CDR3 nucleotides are TGTGCCAGCTCACCACCGATGACTAGCGGGTACAATGAGCAGTTCTTC.

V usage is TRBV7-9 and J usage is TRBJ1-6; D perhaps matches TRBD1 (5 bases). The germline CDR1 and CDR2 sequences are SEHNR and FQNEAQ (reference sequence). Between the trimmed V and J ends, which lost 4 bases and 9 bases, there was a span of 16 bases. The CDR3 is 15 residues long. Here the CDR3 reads CASSSGGRGSSPLHF. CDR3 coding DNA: TGTGCCAGCAGCTCGGGTGGGAGGGGATCTTCACCCCTCCACTTT.

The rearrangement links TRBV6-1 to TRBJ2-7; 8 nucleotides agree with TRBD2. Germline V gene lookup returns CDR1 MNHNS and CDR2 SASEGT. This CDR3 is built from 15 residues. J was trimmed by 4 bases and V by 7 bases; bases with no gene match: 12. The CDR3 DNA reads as TGTGCCAGCATCAGTCGGGAGGGCCCATGGTACGAGCAGTACTTC. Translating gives CASISREGPWYEQYF.

CDR3 nucleotides: TGTGCCAGCGCGAGGGTGAACACTGAAGCTTTCTTT. Amino acids: CASARVNTEAFF. This chain uses TRBV2 with TRBJ1-1; D ambiguous. The CDR3 has 12 residues. Trimming took 8 bases from V and 0 from J, leaving 7 bases between them. Germline-derived CDR1 and CDR2 are SNHLY and FYNNEI. Based on the CDR3 plus reference TRBV2 and TRBJ1-1, the full variable domain is EPEVTQTPSHQVTQMGQEVILRCVPISNHLYFYWYRQILGQKVEFLVSFYNNEISEKSEIFDDQFSVERPDGSNFTLKIRSTKLEDSAMYFCASARVNTEAFFGQGTRLTVV.

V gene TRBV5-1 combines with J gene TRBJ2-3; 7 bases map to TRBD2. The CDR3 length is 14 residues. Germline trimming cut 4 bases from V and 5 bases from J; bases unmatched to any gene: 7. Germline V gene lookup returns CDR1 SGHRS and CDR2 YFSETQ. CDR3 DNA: TGCGCCAGCAGCCCTCTCGCGGGAGAAGATACGCAGTATTTT. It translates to CASSPLAGEDTQYF.

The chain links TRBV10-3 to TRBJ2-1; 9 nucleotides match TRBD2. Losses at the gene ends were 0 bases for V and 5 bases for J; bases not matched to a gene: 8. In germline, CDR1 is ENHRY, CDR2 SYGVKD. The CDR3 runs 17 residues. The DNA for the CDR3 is TGTGCCATCAGTGAGTCGATGGCTAGCGGGGACCACAATGAGCAGTTCTTC. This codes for CAISESMASGDHNEQFF.

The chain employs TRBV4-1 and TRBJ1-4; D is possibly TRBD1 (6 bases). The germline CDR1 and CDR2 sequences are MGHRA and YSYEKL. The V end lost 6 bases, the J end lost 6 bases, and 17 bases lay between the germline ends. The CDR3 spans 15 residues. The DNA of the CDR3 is TGCGCCAGCAGTCCCCTCTGGACAGAGTATGAAAAACTGTTTTTT. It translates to CASSPLWTEYEKLFF.

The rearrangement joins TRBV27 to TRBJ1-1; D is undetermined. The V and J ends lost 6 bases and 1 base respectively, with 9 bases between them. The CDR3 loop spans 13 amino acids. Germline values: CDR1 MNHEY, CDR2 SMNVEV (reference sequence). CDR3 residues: CASRFGSNTEAFF. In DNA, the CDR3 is TGTGCCAGCAGGTTCGGGTCGAACACTGAAGCTTTCTTT.

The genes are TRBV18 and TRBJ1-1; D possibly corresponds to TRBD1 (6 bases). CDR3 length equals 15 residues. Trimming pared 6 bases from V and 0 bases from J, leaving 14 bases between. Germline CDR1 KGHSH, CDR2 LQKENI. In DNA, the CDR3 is TGTGCCAGCTCCCTTCAGGACAGCATGAACACTGAAGCTTTCTTT. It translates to CASSLQDSMNTEAFF.

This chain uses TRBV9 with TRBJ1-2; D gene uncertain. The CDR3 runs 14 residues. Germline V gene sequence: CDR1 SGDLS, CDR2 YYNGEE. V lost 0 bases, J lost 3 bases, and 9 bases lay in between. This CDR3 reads CASSVDLGDYGYTF. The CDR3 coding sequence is TGTGCCAGCAGCGTAGATCTAGGTGACTATGGCTACACCTTC. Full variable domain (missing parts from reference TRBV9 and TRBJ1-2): DSGVTQTPKHLITATGQRVTLRCSPRSGDLSVYWYQQSLDQGLQFLIQYYNGEERAKGNILERFSAQQFPDLHSELNLSSLELGDSALYFCASSVDLGDYGYTFGSGTRLTVV.

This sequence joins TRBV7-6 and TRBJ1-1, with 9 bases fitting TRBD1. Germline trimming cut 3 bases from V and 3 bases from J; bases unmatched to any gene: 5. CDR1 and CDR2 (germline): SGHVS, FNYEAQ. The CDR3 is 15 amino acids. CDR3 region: CASSLGDRVDTEAFF. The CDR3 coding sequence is TGTGCCAGCAGCTTGGGGGACAGGGTTGACACTGAAGCTTTCTTT.

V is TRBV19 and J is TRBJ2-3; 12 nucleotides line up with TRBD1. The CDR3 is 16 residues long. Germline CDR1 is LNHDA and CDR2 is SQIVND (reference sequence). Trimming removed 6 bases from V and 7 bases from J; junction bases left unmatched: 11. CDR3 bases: TGTGCCAGTAGGACCCTCCAGGGACAGGGGGCCTATACGCAGTATTTT. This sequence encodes CASRTLQGQGAYTQYF. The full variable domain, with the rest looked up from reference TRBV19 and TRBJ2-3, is DGGITQSPKYLFRKEGQNVTLSCEQNLNHDAMYWYRQDPGQGLRLIYYSQIVNDFQKGDIAEGYSVSREKKESFPLTVTSAQKNPTAFYLCASRTLQGQGAYTQYFGPGTRLTVL.

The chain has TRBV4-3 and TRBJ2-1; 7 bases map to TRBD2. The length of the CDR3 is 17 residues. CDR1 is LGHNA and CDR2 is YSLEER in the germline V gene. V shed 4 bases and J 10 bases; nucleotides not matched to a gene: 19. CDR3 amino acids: CASSPFRISQRDGEQFF. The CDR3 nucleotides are TGCGCCAGCAGCCCCTTCAGAATCAGCCAGCGGGATGGGGAGCAGTTCTTC.

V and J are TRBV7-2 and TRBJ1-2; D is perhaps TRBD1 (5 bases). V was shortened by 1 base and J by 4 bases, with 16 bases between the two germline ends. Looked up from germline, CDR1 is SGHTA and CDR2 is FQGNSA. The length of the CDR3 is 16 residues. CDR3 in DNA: TGTGCCAGCAGCTTAGGCCCTCGGGGGGGAAGCTATGGCTACACCTTC. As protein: CASSLGPRGGSYGYTF.

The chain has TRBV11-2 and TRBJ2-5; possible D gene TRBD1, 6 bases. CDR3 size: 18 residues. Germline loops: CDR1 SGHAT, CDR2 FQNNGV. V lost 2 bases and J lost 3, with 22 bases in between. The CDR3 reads CASSLSANSQGYEETQYF. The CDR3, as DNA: TGTGCCAGCAGCTTAAGCGCCAACTCACAGGGATATGAAGAGACCCAGTACTTC.

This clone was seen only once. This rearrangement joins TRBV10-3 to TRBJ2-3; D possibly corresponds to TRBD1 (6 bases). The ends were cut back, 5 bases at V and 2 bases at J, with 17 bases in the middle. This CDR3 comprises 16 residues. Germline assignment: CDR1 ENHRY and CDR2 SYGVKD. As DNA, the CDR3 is TGTGCCATCAGTACTCGTGACAGGAGGTTCACAGATACGCAGTATTTT. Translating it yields CAISTRDRRFTDTQYF.

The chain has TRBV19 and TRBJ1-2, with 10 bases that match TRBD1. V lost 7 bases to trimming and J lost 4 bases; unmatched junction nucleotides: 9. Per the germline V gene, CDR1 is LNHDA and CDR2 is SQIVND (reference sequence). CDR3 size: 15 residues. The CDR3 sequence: CASTPEGQGSYGYTF. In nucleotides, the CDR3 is TGTGCCAGTACTCCAGAGGGACAGGGGAGCTATGGCTACACCTTC.

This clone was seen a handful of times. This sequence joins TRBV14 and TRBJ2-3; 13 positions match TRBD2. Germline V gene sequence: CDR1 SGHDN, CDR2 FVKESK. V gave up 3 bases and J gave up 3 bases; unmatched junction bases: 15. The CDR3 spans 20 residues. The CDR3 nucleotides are TGTGCCAGCAGCCATTCTCCGGGACTAGCGGGATTGGGGCGAACAGATACGCAGTATTTT. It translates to CASSHSPGLAGLGRTDTQYF. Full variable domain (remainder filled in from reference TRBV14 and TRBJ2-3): EAGVTQFPSHSVIEKGQTVTLRCDPISGHDNLYWYRRVMGKEIKFLLHFVKESKQDESGMPNNRFLAERTGGTYSTLKVQPAELEDSGVYFCASSHSPGLAGLGRTDTQYFGPGTRLTVL.

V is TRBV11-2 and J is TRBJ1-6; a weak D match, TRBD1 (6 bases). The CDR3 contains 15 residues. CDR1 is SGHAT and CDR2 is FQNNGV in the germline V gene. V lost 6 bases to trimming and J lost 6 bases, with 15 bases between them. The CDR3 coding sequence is TGTGCCAGCAGTCTCAGGGGTCGGGTTAATTCACCCCTCCACTTT. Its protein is CASSLRGRVNSPLHF.

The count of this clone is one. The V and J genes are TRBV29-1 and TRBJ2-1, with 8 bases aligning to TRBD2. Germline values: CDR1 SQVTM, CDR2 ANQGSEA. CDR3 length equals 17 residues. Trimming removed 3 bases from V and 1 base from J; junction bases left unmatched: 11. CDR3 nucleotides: TGCAGCGTTGATCCGCGCGGGCTAGCGGGTTCCTACAATGAGCAGTTCTTC. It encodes CSVDPRGLAGSYNEQFF.

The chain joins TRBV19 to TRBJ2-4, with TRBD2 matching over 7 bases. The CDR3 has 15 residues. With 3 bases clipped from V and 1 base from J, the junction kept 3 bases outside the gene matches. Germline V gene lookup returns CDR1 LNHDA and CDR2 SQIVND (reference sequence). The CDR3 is CASSIKGGAKNIQYF. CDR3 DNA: TGTGCCAGTAGTATCAAGGGAGGGGCCAAAAACATTCAGTACTTC.

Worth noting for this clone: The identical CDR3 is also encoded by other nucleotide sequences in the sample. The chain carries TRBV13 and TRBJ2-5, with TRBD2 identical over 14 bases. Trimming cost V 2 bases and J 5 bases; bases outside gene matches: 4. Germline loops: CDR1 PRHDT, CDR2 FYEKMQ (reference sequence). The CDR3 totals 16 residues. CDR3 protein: CASSLFRLAGGETQYF. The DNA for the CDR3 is TGTGCCAGCAGCTTATTTCGACTAGCGGGAGGGGAGACCCAGTACTTC.

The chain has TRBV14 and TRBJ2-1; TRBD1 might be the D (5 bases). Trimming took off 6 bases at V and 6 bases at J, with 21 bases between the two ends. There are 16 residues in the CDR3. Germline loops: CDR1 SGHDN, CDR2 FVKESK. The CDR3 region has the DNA TGTGCCAGCAGTCGCCGTACAAGGGGCGACAGCAATGAGCAGTTCTTC. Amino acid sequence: CASSRRTRGDSNEQFF.

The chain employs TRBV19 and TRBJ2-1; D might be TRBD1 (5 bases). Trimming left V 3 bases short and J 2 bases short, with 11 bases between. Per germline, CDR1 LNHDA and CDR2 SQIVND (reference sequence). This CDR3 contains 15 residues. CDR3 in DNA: TGTGCCAGTAGTATGTGGCAGGGAACCTACAATGAGCAGTTCTTC. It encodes CASSMWQGTYNEQFF.

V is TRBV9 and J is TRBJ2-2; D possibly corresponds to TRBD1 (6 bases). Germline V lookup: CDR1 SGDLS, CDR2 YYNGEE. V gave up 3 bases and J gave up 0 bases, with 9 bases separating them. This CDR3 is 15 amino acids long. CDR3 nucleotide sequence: TGTGCCAGCAGCGCCGGGACATCGAACACCGGGGAGCTGTTTTTT. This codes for CASSAGTSNTGELFF.